The 28 T cell receptor beta chains given below trace back to one sample, sequenced in a study of cytomegalovirus exposure and HLA in healthy donors (dated by TCRdb to about 2017). The receptor library was made with the immunoSEQ multiplex PCR assay. Imported from immuneACCESS, the table was reduced by TCRdb to in-frame sequences with V and J called. These copies leave out some clones; in studies compared against another copy, an unresolved V gene accounts for under half, and the cause of the remainder is not known. This sample holds some 150,000 clones; 80% to 90% were observed only once. The top ten clones comprise under 5% of the sample. Sequenced input: PBMCs. The receptors were sampled from a man between 18 and 35 years old in good health and CMV-seropositive.

The rearrangement uses TRBV10-3 and TRBJ2-7; 9 bases are shared with TRBD2. The CDR3 extends over 14 amino acids. V lost 3 bases, J lost 6 bases, and 6 bases stayed unmatched. CDR1 and CDR2 from the germline V gene are ENHRY and SYGVKD. CDR3 coding DNA: TGTGCCATCAGTGAATCTAGCGGGGCAGCCGAGCAGTACTTC. This sequence encodes CAISESSGAAEQYF.

This chain connects TRBV25-1 to TRBJ2-2; D is possibly TRBD1 (7 bases). The CDR3 has 17 amino acids. Trimming removed 3 bases at V and 8 bases at J, with 22 bases between. From germline, CDR1 is MGHDK and CDR2 SYGVNS. The CDR3 region is CASSESLARGRDGELFF. CDR3 DNA: TGTGCCAGCAGTGAGTCGCTGGCTAGGGGGCGGGATGGGGAGCTGTTTTTT.

The count of this clone is one. The rearrangement joins TRBV28 to TRBJ2-7, with D maybe TRBD1 (6 bases). In germline, CDR1 is MDHEN, CDR2 SYDVKM. V was pared by 2 bases and J by 0 bases, with 11 bases between. The CDR3 covers 15 residues. The CDR3 reads CASSLLGTNSYEQYF. In DNA form, the CDR3 reads TGTGCCAGCAGTTTACTCGGGACAAACTCCTACGAGCAGTACTTC.

The genes are TRBV4-1 and TRBJ1-2; tentatively, D is TRBD1 (5 bases). The CDR3 has 14 amino acids. CDR1 MGHRA and CDR2 YSYEKL come from the germline V gene. Trimming took off 0 bases at V and 2 bases at J, with 7 bases between the two ends. The DNA of the CDR3 is TGCGCCAGCAGCCAAGATCCAGGGAACTATGGCTACACCTTC. It translates to CASSQDPGNYGYTF.

J is TRBJ1-1 and V is TRBV18, with D unresolved. The germline V gene encodes CDR1 KGHSH and CDR2 LQKENI. V was shortened by 3 bases and J by 6 bases, with 5 bases between the two germline ends. The CDR3 is 11 amino acids. The CDR3 sequence is CASSPQAEAFF. DNA of the CDR3: TGTGCCAGCTCACCCCAGGCTGAAGCTTTCTTT.

This chain connects TRBV6-5 to TRBJ1-4, with D unclear. The CDR3 has 15 residues. Germline V gene sequence: CDR1 MNHEY, CDR2 SVGAGI. V was cut by 6 bases and J by 5 bases, with 16 bases left in between. This CDR3 is CASSRAGSRNEKLFF. CDR3 DNA: TGTGCCAGCAGCCGCGCGGGCAGCCGGAATGAAAAACTGTTTTTT.

The chain has TRBV7-2 and TRBJ1-5; no reliable D call. Germline V gives CDR1 SGHTA, CDR2 FQGNSA. V was cut by 1 base and J by 0 bases, with 10 bases left in between. CDR3 length: 16 residues. CDR3 DNA sequence: TGTGCCAGCAGCTTAGGGGAGGGATATAGCAATCAGCCCCAGCATTTT. It yields the protein CASSLGEGYSNQPQHF.

This clone was picked up one time. The genes are TRBV10-3 and TRBJ2-7; 8 positions match TRBD2. The CDR3 is 14 amino acids. J was trimmed by 6 bases and V by 10 bases; bases with no gene match: 14. The germline V gene has CDR1 ENHRY and CDR2 SYGVKD. As DNA, the CDR3 is TGTGCCAGCAATAAAGGGACTAGAAATTTCGAGCAGTACTTC. Its translation: CASNKGTRNFEQYF.

J is TRBJ1-2 and V is TRBV5-1; TRBD1 matches 8 bases. The CDR3 totals 15 residues. Trimming cost V 0 bases and J 4 bases; bases outside gene matches: 5. The germline V gene has CDR1 SGHRS and CDR2 YFSETQ. The CDR3 DNA reads as TGCGCCAGCAGCTTGGGGACAGGGCCTGCCTATGGCTACACCTTC. Translated, it gives CASSLGTGPAYGYTF.

The chain is built from TRBV29-1 and TRBJ2-7, with D possibly being TRBD1 (6 bases). The CDR3 runs to 16 residues. The ends were cut back, 4 bases at V and 3 bases at J, with 22 bases in the middle. The germline CDR1 and CDR2 sequences are SQVTM and ANQGSEA. The CDR3 DNA reads TGCAGCGTTGCGGGCAAGGAGGACAGTACTTACTACGAGCAGTACTTC. Translated: CSVAGKEDSTYYEQYF.

This rearrangement joins TRBV4-1 to TRBJ1-1; D possibly corresponds to TRBD1 (5 bases). CDR1 is MGHRA and CDR2 is YSYEKL in the germline V gene. V lost 1 base and J lost 1, with 13 bases in between. The CDR3 consists of 16 residues. The CDR3 coding sequence is TGCGCCAGCAGCCAAGTTGGGGAAGGGGAGAACACTGAAGCTTTCTTT. Translating gives CASSQVGEGENTEAFF.

V and J are TRBV2 and TRBJ1-1; 7 nucleotides match TRBD1. J was trimmed by 9 bases and V by 5 bases; bases with no gene match: 6. Germline V gives CDR1 SNHLY, CDR2 FYNNEI. CDR3 size: 12 residues. The CDR3, as DNA: TGTGCCAGCAGTTACAGGGGAACGAAAGCTTTCTTT. Its translation: CASSYRGTKAFF. Full variable domain (rest looked up from reference TRBV2 and TRBJ1-1): EPEVTQTPSHQVTQMGQEVILRCVPISNHLYFYWYRQILGQKVEFLVSFYNNEISEKSEIFDDQFSVERPDGSNFTLKIRSTKLEDSAMYFCASSYRGTKAFFGQGTRLTVV.

The V gene is TRBV19, the J gene TRBJ2-3; D perhaps matches TRBD1 (5 bases). In germline, CDR1 is LNHDA, CDR2 SQIVND (reference sequence). This CDR3 has 14 residues. Trimming took 5 bases from V and 5 from J, leaving 14 bases between them. The CDR3 region is CASSWGQTVDTQYF. In DNA, the CDR3 is TGTGCCAGTAGTTGGGGCCAAACAGTAGATACGCAGTATTTT.

This clone was seen more than once but under ten times. This sequence joins TRBV30 and TRBJ1-1; 8 nucleotides match TRBD1. This CDR3 is 12 amino acids long. Germline values: CDR1 GTSNPN, CDR2 SVGIG (reference sequence). Trimming at V came to 5 bases and at J to 1 base, leaving 0 bases not matched to a gene. In DNA, the CDR3 is TGTGCCTGGGGACAGGGGAACACTGAAGCTTTCTTT. Its protein is CAWGQGNTEAFF.

The V and J genes are TRBV13 and TRBJ2-7; the match to TRBD2 covers 16 bases. V lost 5 bases, J lost 5 bases, and 12 bases stayed unmatched. Germline V CDR1 and CDR2: PRHDT, FYEKMQ (reference sequence). The CDR3 has 18 residues. CDR3 region: CASSLLPGLAGGPHEQYF. The CDR3 DNA sequence: TGTGCCAGCAGCCTTTTGCCGGGACTAGCGGGGGGGCCGCACGAGCAGTACTTC.

The chain links TRBV11-3 to TRBJ2-3; TRBD1 matches at 8 bases. The ends lost 5 bases at V and 6 bases at J; junction bases unmatched: 10. Germline V gives CDR1 SGHNT, CDR2 YENEEA. This CDR3 has 15 amino acids. CDR3 bases: TGTGCCAGCAGCCACGACAGGGGAGCATTTGATACGCAGTATTTT. This encodes CASSHDRGAFDTQYF. The full variable domain, with the rest looked up from reference TRBV11-3 and TRBJ2-3, is EAGVVQSPRYKIIEKKQPVAFWCNPISGHNTLYWYLQNLGQGPELLIRYENEEAVDDSQLPKDRFSAERLKGVDSTLKIQPAELGDSAVYLCASSHDRGAFDTQYFGPGTRLTVL.

The chain is built from TRBV15 and TRBJ2-3; D is uncertain. The CDR3 has 15 amino acids. The germline gives CDR1 LNHNV, CDR2 YYDKDF (reference sequence). The germline V and J ends were trimmed by 5 bases and 1 base, with 13 bases remaining between them. The CDR3 nucleotides read TGTGCCACCAGCCGCGCCCCTGTCGGCACAGATACGCAGTATTTT. Its translation is CATSRAPVGTDTQYF.

The gene calls are TRBV27 and TRBJ2-5, with a weak D call TRBD2 (6 bases). V gave up 8 bases and J gave up 11 bases, with 21 bases separating them. The CDR3 spans 13 residues. Per the germline V gene, CDR1 is MNHEY and CDR2 is SMNVEV (reference sequence). In DNA, the CDR3 is TGTGCCAGCTCTTACGGAGGGGTACAGGAGCAGTACTTC. This codes for CASSYGGVQEQYF.

The V and J genes are TRBV7-2 and TRBJ2-5; possibly TRBD1 for D (6 bases). The germline gives CDR1 SGHTA, CDR2 FQGNSA. The germline V and J ends were trimmed by 3 bases and 5 bases, with 13 bases remaining between them. This CDR3 region has 14 residues. This CDR3 is CASSLGHPRETQYF. CDR3 DNA: TGTGCCAGCAGCTTGGGACATCCGAGGGAGACCCAGTACTTC.

The chain carries TRBV6-1 and TRBJ2-2; D gene unclear. V was pared by 2 bases and J by 2 bases, with 15 bases between. Per germline, CDR1 MNHNS and CDR2 SASEGT. The CDR3 totals 17 residues. The CDR3 loop reads CASSEINGWINTGELFF. CDR3 coding DNA: TGTGCCAGCAGTGAAATAAACGGGTGGATTAACACCGGGGAGCTGTTTTTT.

The chain employs TRBV5-1 and TRBJ2-3; D perhaps matches TRBD2 (5 bases). The V gene's germline CDR1 is SGHRS and CDR2 YFSETQ. The CDR3 covers 16 residues. Trimming cost V 0 bases and J 0 bases, with 11 bases left between them. The chain's CDR3 is CASSLAGNPSTDTQYF. CDR3 DNA: TGCGCCAGCAGCTTGGCCGGGAACCCTAGCACAGATACGCAGTATTTT.

The chain employs TRBV11-1 and TRBJ2-7; D unclear. Germline CDR1 SGHAT, CDR2 FQDESV (reference sequence). This CDR3 comprises 12 residues. Trimming cost V 1 base and J 3 bases, with 4 bases left between them. The CDR3 sequence: CASSLGSYEQYF. The CDR3 DNA reads TGTGCCAGCAGCTTAGGCAGCTACGAGCAGTACTTC.

This chain connects TRBV19 to TRBJ2-2; D possibly corresponds to TRBD2 (5 bases). Trimming removed 0 bases at V and 7 bases at J, with 6 bases between. This CDR3 has 13 amino acids. Germline V lookup: CDR1 LNHDA, CDR2 SQIVND (reference sequence). CDR3 nucleotide sequence: TGTGCCAGTAGTATAGATCGGGACGGGGAGCTGTTTTTT. It codes for CASSIDRDGELFF.

This chain uses TRBV28 with TRBJ2-3; TRBD1 is a possible D gene (6 bases). Germline V CDR1 and CDR2: MDHEN, SYDVKM. V dropped 2 bases and J dropped 4 bases, with 13 bases sitting between them. The CDR3 runs to 15 residues. CDR3 sequence reads: CASSLQQGRPDTQYF. The CDR3 coding sequence is TGTGCCAGCAGTTTACAACAGGGAAGGCCAGATACGCAGTATTTT.

The chain recombines TRBV25-1 with TRBJ1-4, with 7 bases identical to TRBD1. Germline CDR1 reads MGHDK; CDR2 reads SYGVNS. V lost 4 bases, J lost 8 bases, and 4 bases stayed unmatched. This CDR3 contains 13 residues. The CDR3, as DNA: TGTGCCAGCAGTGGACAGGGACAGGAAAAACTGTTTTTT. Translating it yields CASSGQGQEKLFF.

The chain links TRBV9 to TRBJ2-1; D may be TRBD2 (6 bases). The CDR3 covers 17 residues. Germline CDR1 SGDLS, CDR2 YYNGEE. V gave up 0 bases and J gave up 0 bases, with 13 bases separating them. The CDR3 here is CASSVERDGSSYNEQFF. CDR3 DNA: TGTGCCAGCAGCGTAGAACGGGACGGGAGCTCCTACAATGAGCAGTTCTTC. Based on the CDR3 plus reference TRBV9 and TRBJ2-1, the full variable domain is DSGVTQTPKHLITATGQRVTLRCSPRSGDLSVYWYQQSLDQGLQFLIQYYNGEERAKGNILERFSAQQFPDLHSELNLSSLELGDSALYFCASSVERDGSSYNEQFFGPGTRLTVL.

This chain links TRBV5-1 with TRBJ2-1; TRBD2 matches at 7 bases. CDR1 SGHRS and CDR2 YFSETQ come from the germline V gene. V gave up 2 bases and J gave up 5 bases; unmatched junction bases: 10. The CDR3 consists of 16 residues. The CDR3 sequence: CASSFQGLGKNNEQFF. The CDR3 nucleotides are TGCGCCAGCAGCTTCCAAGGACTAGGAAAGAACAATGAGCAGTTCTTC.

The gene calls are TRBV5-1 and TRBJ1-1; weak D call: TRBD1 (6 bases). The V gene's germline CDR1 is SGHRS and CDR2 YFSETQ. Trimming shortened V by 4 bases and J by 1 base, and 11 bases separated the two germline ends. The CDR3 sequence is 14 residues long. Here the CDR3 DNA reads TGCGCCAGCAGCATGGACAGTTCGAACACTGAAGCTTTCTTT. It specifies CASSMDSSNTEAFF.